A selection of T cell receptor beta chains follows, all from one sample in a study of cytomegalovirus exposure and HLA in healthy donors. Sequencing was performed with immunoSEQ multiplex PCR; in TCRdb, only in-frame clones are kept and a portion is missing. Found here are some 130,000 clones, roughly 79% of them singletons; the top ten hold less than 2%. Sequenced material: PBMCs. The receptors here all came from a woman in her thirties or forties in good health and CMV-seronegative. Both conserved end residues are part of each CDR3. A row's size may be missing; if present it is once, few, many or a size class.

V	J	size	CDR3
TRBV28	TRBJ1-2	NA	CASSSQGNPYVGYTF
TRBV19	TRBJ2-1	NA	CASSIGGGAYEQFF
TRBV13	TRBJ1-3	NA	CASSPGTVSGNTIYF
TRBV9	TRBJ1-4	NA	CASSLEGAGGEKLFF
TRBV4-2	TRBJ2-3	NA	CASSQAVQGGRADTQYF
TRBV6-5	TRBJ2-7	few	CASSYGTANYEQYF
TRBV27	TRBJ2-7	NA	CARHRFSYEQYF
TRBV29-1	TRBJ1-4	few	CSVGQGAYNEKLFF
TRBV5-6	TRBJ2-1	NA	CASSLDPGATYNEQFF
TRBV19	TRBJ1-5	NA	CASSTVGNQPQHF
TRBV7-2	TRBJ1-3	NA	CASSEQVISGNTIYF
TRBV28	TRBJ2-5	once	CASSFRTGGSTETQYF
TRBV18	TRBJ1-4	NA	CASSTGTALEKLFF
TRBV2	TRBJ1-5	NA	CASSEMGQSNQPQHF
TRBV5-1	TRBJ2-7	NA	CASSPSPKSYEQYF
TRBV6-6	TRBJ1-1	NA	CASSVGQGIFNTEAFF
TRBV28	TRBJ2-7	NA	CASSLDNVEQYF
TRBV5-1	TRBJ1-5	NA	CASSLGGENNQPQHF
TRBV29-1	TRBJ1-4	NA	CSVEGAGGEKLFF
TRBV5-1	TRBJ1-1	NA	CASSSQGGTEAFF
TRBV25-1	NA	NA	CASSFRDSYEQYF
TRBV10-2	TRBJ2-7	NA	CASGTGSYEQYF
TRBV28	TRBJ1-2	NA	CASTLGTDGYTF
TRBV30	TRBJ2-7	NA	CAWSIFRTSGQRGTYEQYF
TRBV7-8	TRBJ2-3	NA	CASRQTGGTDTQYF
TRBV29-1	TRBJ1-2	NA	CSVEVANYGYTF
TRBV7-3	TRBJ1-1	NA	CASSSGQGARTEAFF
TRBV6-1	TRBJ1-5	NA	CASSTGEGYQPQHF
TRBV15	TRBJ1-2	NA	CATSPRVSYGYTF
TRBV28	TRBJ1-5	NA	CASSHSGTEEANQPQHF
TRBV12-5	TRBJ2-3	NA	CASGLAGGQDTQYF
TRBV9	TRBJ1-3	NA	CASSPRQGLEGNTIYF
TRBV28	TRBJ2-7	NA	CASSLADYEQYF
TRBV7-2	TRBJ2-3	once	CASSLVIGLSTDTQYF
TRBV5-6	TRBJ2-4	few	CASSSGQGNIQYF
TRBV6-5	TRBJ1-1	NA	CASSSGTKNTEAFF
TRBV4-2	TRBJ2-4	NA	CASSQAGGPDKNIQYF
TRBV5-1	TRBJ2-1	NA	CASSYKEAGTSFNEQFF
TRBV27	TRBJ1-1	few	CASSLSWGLSTEAFF
TRBV5-1	TRBJ2-1	NA	CASSSGTRGYNEQFF